A selection of T cell receptor beta chains follows, all from one sample in a study of CD8+CD57+ T cells in acquired aplastic anemia. In TCRdb, the reads were re-called with MiXCR into one record per CDR3 protein. Of about 270,000 distinct CDR3 sequences listed, roughly 50% were seen once; the top ten hold approximately 8%. Sequenced sample: sorted CD4+, CD8+, or CD8+CD57+ T cells (not recorded which) from PBMCs. These TCRs come from a human donor with severe aplastic anemia or a healthy control (not recorded which). Both conserved end residues are part of each CDR3. The order of the fields is J gene, D gene, clone size, V gene, CDR3 DNA, CDR3 protein. D genes are given only for firm matches. Size tells how often a clone was seen (once, few, many) or the class of an expanded clone, and some rows leave it out.

TRBJ1-5 NA many TRBV20-1 TGCAGTGCTAGAGTTATCCAGGGAGATTATAGCAATCAGCCCCAGCATTTT CSARVIQGDYSNQPQHF
TRBJ2-3 NA NA TRBV13 TGTGCCAGCAGCTCCCGAGGTTATGGGTTCGACACAGATACGCAGTGTTTT CASSSRGYGFDTDTQCF
TRBJ1-1 NA few TRBV11-2 TGTGCCAGCAGGCCGACCCAGGGAAACACTGAAGCTTTCTTT CASRPTQGNTEAFF
TRBJ1-5 NA few TRBV7-6 TGTGCCACCGGAGGATTAGACAATCAGCCCCAGCATTTT CATGGLDNQPQHF
TRBJ2-5 NA NA TRBV10-2 TGCGCCAGCAGTGTAGGGCCAGCGGGACAAGAGACCCTGTACTTC CASSVGPAGQETLYF
TRBJ1-6 TRBD1 many TRBV2 TGTGCCAGCATCCCAGAGACAGGGAATTCACCCCTCCACTTT CASIPETGNSPLHF
TRBJ2-7 NA NA TRBV24-1 TGTGCCACCAGTGACTACCGGGACACCTCCTACGAGCAGTACTTC CATSDYRDTSYEQYF
TRBJ1-5 NA NA TRBV20-1 TGCAGTGCCCGGGACGGTACTTATCAGCCCCAGCATTTT CSARDGTYQPQHF
TRBJ2-1 TRBD2 NA TRBV20-1 TGCAGTGCTAGAGACCGTAGCGGGAGTTCCTACAATGAGCAGTTCTTC CSARDRSGSSYNEQFF
TRBJ2-7 NA NA TRBV7-2 TGTGCCAGCAGCTTTGCCTCAAAGGGCTCCTACGAGCAGTACTTC CASSFASKGSYEQYF
TRBJ2-3 TRBD2 many TRBV11-3 TGTGCCAGCAGCTTGGGCGGGACTAGCGGGGTTGCGCAGTATTTT CASSLGGTSGVAQYF
TRBJ2-7 NA few TRBV29-1 TGCAGCGTGGCGGGGCGGGCGGGGTACTACGAGCAGTACTTC CSVAGRAGYYEQYF
TRBJ2-2 TRBD2 NA TRBV5-6 TGTGCCAGCAGCTCGGCTAGCGGGGTGAACACCGGGGAGCTGTTTTTT CASSSASGVNTGELFF
TRBJ2-7 NA few TRBV18 TGTGCCAGCTCACACCTCGCGGGGACCCCGGGTTCCTACGAGCAGTACTTC CASSHLAGTPGSYEQYF
TRBJ2-1 NA many TRBV19 TGTGCCAGTAGTATAGGAGGGGCTGGTACCTACAATGAGCAGTTCTTC CASSIGGAGTYNEQFF
TRBJ1-4 NA NA TRBV11-2 TGTGCCAGCAGTGGGGGTCCCAAAGGGTCTTTCGAAAAACTGTTTTTT CASSGGPKGSFEKLFF
TRBJ2-3 TRBD2 NA TRBV9 TGTGCCAGCAGCGTCGGACTAGCGGGGCCCGGAGATACGCAGTATTTT CASSVGLAGPGDTQYF
TRBJ1-1 NA NA TRBV9 TGTGCCAGCGGCGTAGGGATGAACGCTGAAGCTTTCTTT CASGVGMNAEAFF
TRBJ1-1 TRBD1 many TRBV11-2 TGTGCCAGCAGTTCTTCTACAGGGGGCTTGGGGGACACTGAAGCTTTCTTT CASSSSTGGLGDTEAFF
TRBJ2-7 TRBD1 many TRBV5-1 TGCGCCAGCAGCTTGGAGGGACAGGCCTACGAGCAGTACTTC CASSLEGQAYEQYF
TRBJ1-3 NA few TRBV9 TGTGCCAGCAGCGTAGGAGGGGTCTGGGGAAACACCATATATTTT CASSVGGVWGNTIYF
TRBJ2-3 NA NA TRBV7-2 TGTGCCAGCACCGAAAGGAGGGCTAGCACAGATACGCAGTATTTT CASTERRASTDTQYF
TRBJ2-3 TRBD2 many TRBV7-2 TGTGCCAGCAGCCGCCAGACGGGGGGACGAGATACGCAGTATTTT CASSRQTGGRDTQYF
TRBJ2-5 TRBD1 NA TRBV12-3/TRBV12-4 TGTGCCAGCAGAGGGACAGGGGACAATCAGCCCCAGTACTTC CASRGTGDNQPQYF
TRBJ1-4 NA NA TRBV2 TGTGCCAGCAGTGGAAAATCCGGGACGGCGGGGAATGAAAAACCGTTTTTT CASSGKSGTAGNEKPFF
TRBJ1-6 TRBD1 few TRBV9 TGTGCCAGCAGCGCCTACGGGACAGGTGGTTCACCCCTCCACTTT CASSAYGTGGSPLHF
TRBJ2-2 NA NA TRBV7-3 TGTGCCAGCAGGCTAAACACCGGGGAGCTGTTTTTT CASRLNTGELFF
TRBJ1-5 NA few TRBV19 TGTGCCAGTAGTATTAGCTGGAATCAGCCCCAGCATTTT CASSISWNQPQHF
TRBJ2-5 TRBD2 few TRBV7-2 TGTGCCAGCAGCTTAGGTCGTCGACTAGCGGGGGGGATCCAAGAGACCCAGTACTTC CASSLGRRLAGGIQETQYF
TRBJ2-7 TRBD2 NA TRBV5-1 TGCGCCAGCAGCACCTCTAGCGGGTTCTACGAGCAGTACTTC CASSTSSGFYEQYF
TRBJ1-1 NA NA TRBV2 TGTGCCATCATCAGGGGCGTGGACACTGAAGCTTTCTTT CAIIRGVDTEAFF
TRBJ2-1 NA NA TRBV10-3 TGTGCCATCAGTGAGCCCCCACTAGTTTCGGGCTACAATGAGCAGTTCTTC CAISEPPLVSGYNEQFF
TRBJ2-1 NA NA TRBV7-9 TGTGCCAGCAGCTTAGATCAGCTGAGGCTCAATGAGCAGTTCTTC CASSLDQLRLNEQFF
TRBJ2-7 NA NA TRBV7-9 TGTGCCAGCAGCCCTAAGCACGAGCAGTACTTC CASSPKHEQYF
TRBJ2-5 TRBD2 NA TRBV2 TGTGCCAGCAGGGGGACTAGCGGGGGGGAGACCCAGTACTTC CASRGTSGGETQYF
TRBJ2-5 TRBD2 NA TRBV7-8 TGTGCCAGCAGCTTAGGAAGTAGCGGGGGGGAACAAGAGACCCAGTACTTC CASSLGSSGGEQETQYF
TRBJ2-2 NA once TRBV24-1 TGTGCCACCAGTGCATACACCGGGGAGCTGTTTTTT CATSAYTGELFF
TRBJ2-5 TRBD1 NA TRBV9 TGTGCCAGCAGCATAACAGGGGGCTCAGAACAAGAGACCCAGTACTTC CASSITGGSEQETQYF
TRBJ2-7 TRBD2 NA TRBV5-1 TGCGCCAGCAGCTTGACTAGCGGGAATTTTGACGAGCAGTACTTC CASSLTSGNFDEQYF
TRBJ1-5 TRBD1 NA TRBV2 TGTGCCAGCAGTGGTGATGGGACAGGGAATCAGCCCCAGCATTTT CASSGDGTGNQPQHF
TRBJ1-2 NA many TRBV10-3 TGTGCCATCAGTGAAACGCTGACAGGCGGCTATGGCTACACCTTC CAISETLTGGYGYTF
TRBJ2-7 NA NA TRBV6-1 TGTGCCAGCATGTCGCAGACCTACGAGCAGTACTTC CASMSQTYEQYF
TRBJ2-1 NA NA TRBV7-3 TGTGCCAGCAGCTTAACGAGTCGGGGGCCATACAATGAGCAGTTCTTC CASSLTSRGPYNEQFF
TRBJ1-1 NA NA TRBV12-3/TRBV12-4 TGTGCCAGCAGCAAGGACAGCGGGCGCATGAAAGCTTTCTTT CASSKDSGRMKAFF
TRBJ1-5 NA NA TRBV7-6 TGTGCCAGCAGTCGTGGGGGCGTGGGGAGCAATCAGCCCCAGCATTTT CASSRGGVGSNQPQHF
TRBJ1-1 NA few TRBV20-1 TGCAGTGCCTCGGGTGTACACGAACAGGTCACTGAAGCTTTCTTT CSASGVHEQVTEAFF
TRBJ2-5 NA NA TRBV7-9 TGTGCCAGCAGCTCCTGGATGGGGAAAGAGACCCAGTACTTC CASSSWMGKETQYF